The entry below gives a single TCR beta chain sequence along with its context. Its antigen is currently unknown. This entry is derived from a study of PD-1 blockade in classical Hodgkin lymphoma. There was relapse after autologous stem cell transplantation in every patient, and there was variation in brentuximab vedotin exposure. Magnetic negative selection was used to purify CD4+ T cells from thawed PBMCs. Whole-study results and caveats: Complete responders' diversity at baseline resembled that of newly diagnosed patients.

Sequencing used immunoSEQ multiplex PCR; TCRdb keeps in-frame clones, though not all of them. The table lists 16,000 or so clones, around four fifths of them singletons. Germline CDR1 SGHAT, CDR2 FQNNGV. CDR3 length: 13 amino acids. V was cut by 3 bases and J by 1 base, with 6 bases left in between. This chain links TRBV11-2 with TRBJ2-5, with D perhaps given as TRBD1 or TRBD2 (5 bases each). Sequences were derived from CD4+ T cells from blood, sampled at baseline. The sequence came from a human donor with classical Hodgkin lymphoma. CDR3 in amino acids: CASSFGTQETQYF. The DNA of the CDR3 is TGTGCCAGCAGCTTTGGGACCCAAGAGACCCAGTACTTC.